This T cell receptor (beta chain) emerged from a study of radiation and T cells in renal cell carcinoma. Trimming took 4 bases from V and 3 from J; bases not matched to a gene: 8. CDR1 and CDR2 from the germline V gene are SGHRS and YFSETQ. The length of the CDR3 is 17 residues. Time point noted: blood 2 weeks post-SBRT. The treatment: 15 Gy SBRT to primary tumor, nephrectomy 4 weeks later. This clone was picked up a small number of times. The protocol was immunoSEQ multiplex PCR, while the TCRdb copy is restricted to in-frame clones and leaves out a portion. The sample lists around 70,000 clones, around 80% seen once, with 5.8% in the top ten.

V is TRBV5-1 and J is TRBJ2-5, with 14 bases fitting TRBD2. The receptor was isolated from a man in his 60s with renal cell carcinoma. The sequencing used blood, collected from a patient whose treatment included radiotherapy and nephrectomy. The CDR3 DNA sequence: TGCGCCAGCAGCCCCCGACTAGCGGGAGGGCCCGAAGAGACCCAGTACTTC. Protein product: CASSPRLAGGPEETQYF.